These T cell receptor beta chains were read from a single sample in a study of shared clonotypes between healthy human individuals. Method: immunoSEQ multiplex PCR; TCRdb's copy keeps in-frame clones and lacks some. Here the sample spans around 2.5 million clones, approximately 93% being singletons. What was sequenced was naive CD4+ T cells from PBMCs. These receptor sequences come from a man aged 18-30 years in good health. Some clones in this sample may be carry-over from other donors' samples. Both conserved end residues are part of each CDR3. The D gene is left open where the match is weak. Where a row states a size, it is once, few, many or the class of an expanded clone; other rows omit it.

>TRBJ1-1|TRBV2|-|-
CASDQGSRTEAFF
TGTGCCAGCGACCAGGGTTCTCGGACTGAAGCTTTCTTT
>TRBJ1-2|TRBV28|-|-
CASSLGPSSRGYTF
TGTGCCAGCAGCCTGGGGCCCTCGTCTAGGGGCTACACCTTC
>TRBJ1-2|TRBV5-1|-|TRBD1
CASSQTSLGTGKGYTF
TGCGCCAGCAGCCAGACGTCATTAGGGACAGGGAAAGGCTACACCTTC
>TRBJ2-7|TRBV5-4|-|-
CASSLFAGNAYEQYF
TGTGCCAGCAGCTTGTTCGCGGGGAACGCCTACGAGCAGTACTTC
>TRBJ2-5|TRBV5-4|-|TRBD2
CASGEGGRRGKETQYF
TGTGCCAGCGGCGAGGGCGGGAGACGTGGGAAAGAGACCCAGTACTTC
>TRBJ2-3|TRBV2|-|-
CASLRTVTSTDTQYF
TGTGCCAGCTTGAGGACAGTGACTAGCACAGATACGCAGTATTTT
>TRBJ2-7|TRBV27|-|-
CASSLIGSGYEQYF
TGTGCCAGCAGTTTAATTGGGTCGGGCTACGAGCAGTACTTC
>TRBJ2-6|TRBV9|-|-
CASSWPPGTGANVLTF
TGTGCCAGCTCTTGGCCGCCAGGGACTGGGGCCAACGTCCTGACTTTC
>TRBJ2-1|TRBV7-7|-|-
CASSSTAGYNEQFF
TGTGCCAGCAGCTCCACCGCGGGATACAATGAGCAGTTCTTC
>TRBJ2-2|TRBV5-4|-|-
CASSFPPGEGTGELFF
TGTGCCAGCAGCTTCCCCCCAGGGGAAGGCACCGGGGAGCTGTTTTTT
>TRBJ2-2|TRBV11-1|-|-
CASSLSPFYDTGELFF
TGTGCCAGCAGCTTATCACCCTTCTACGACACCGGGGAGCTGTTTTTT
>TRBJ2-5|TRBV7-3|-|-
CASSTTGAGGETQYF
TGTGCCAGCAGCACAACCGGGGCTGGGGGAGAGACCCAGTACTTC
>TRBJ2-7|TRBV18|-|-
CASSPLSSYEQYF
TGTGCCAGCTCACCACTTAGCTCCTACGAGCAGTACTTC
>TRBJ2-2|TRBV29-1|-|-
CSVVVGSLAGELFF
TGCAGCGTTGTCGTTGGTTCGTTGGCCGGGGAGCTGTTTTTT
>TRBJ1-2|TRBV28|-|-
CASSRTRGYTF
TGTGCCAGCAGTAGGACACGGGGCTACACCTTC
>TRBJ2-1|TRBV5-6|-|TRBD1
CASSGSTGSNEQFF
TGTGCCAGCAGCGGGTCGACAGGGTCCAATGAGCAGTTCTTC
>TRBJ1-2|TRBV29-1|-|-
CSVPKGGPPNGYTF
TGCAGCGTTCCGAAAGGCGGACCGCCTAATGGCTACACCTTC
>TRBJ1-3|TRBV14|-|-
CASSPRTGLGNTIYF
TGTGCCAGCAGCCCCAGAACAGGGCTCGGAAACACCATATATTTT
>TRBJ2-7|TRBV7-8|-|TRBD2
CASSLESVAGYYEQYF
TGTGCCAGCAGCTTAGAATCGGTAGCGGGATACTACGAGCAGTACTTC
>TRBJ2-5|TRBV2|-|-
CATRRGQETQYF
TGTGCCACCCGGCGGGGCCAAGAGACCCAGTACTTC
>TRBJ1-2|TRBV11-2|-|-
CASSLGGGRNYGYTF
TGTGCCAGCAGCTTAGGTGGGGGCCGTAACTATGGCTACACCTTC
>TRBJ1-1|TRBV6-5|-|TRBD1
CASSPRQGGFKEAFF
TGTGCCAGCAGTCCCAGACAGGGGGGGTTTAAAGAAGCTTTCTTT
>TRBJ2-1|TRBV9|-|-
CASSVAGAPYNEQFF
TGTGCCAGCAGCGTAGCAGGGGCGCCCTACAATGAGCAGTTCTTC
>TRBJ1-2|TRBV6-6|-|TRBD1
CASSSPGQGPNGYTF
TGTGCCAGCAGCAGCCCGGGACAGGGACCGAATGGCTACACCTTC
>TRBJ2-6|TRBV5-4|-|-
CASSLIPPGSGANVLTF
TGTGCCAGCAGCTTGATCCCCCCAGGTTCCGGGGCCAACGTCCTGACTTTC
>TRBJ1-5|TRBV7-9|-|-
CASSLSFNQPQHF
TGTGCCAGCAGCTTATCCTTCAATCAGCCCCAGCATTTT
>TRBJ2-1|TRBV14|-|TRBD2
CASSQTPGLAAYNEQFF
TGTGCCAGCAGCCAAACCCCGGGACTAGCGGCCTACAATGAGCAGTTCTTC
>TRBJ1-5|TRBV5-4|-|-
CASSLNRESVQPQHF
TGTGCCAGCAGCTTGAACAGGGAGTCGGTCCAGCCCCAGCATTTT
>TRBJ2-7|TRBV12-5|once|TRBD2
CASGLATSGSSYEQYF
TGTGCTAGTGGTTTGGCGACTAGCGGGAGCTCCTACGAGCAGTACTTC
>TRBJ2-1|TRBV9|-|TRBD2
CASSAPGTSGSQNEQFF
TGTGCCAGCAGCGCACCGGGGACTAGCGGGAGCCAAAATGAGCAGTTCTTC
>TRBJ2-7|TRBV7-6|-|TRBD2
CASSQGTSGSILGEQYF
TGTGCCAGCAGCCAAGGGACTAGCGGGAGCATCCTGGGGGAGCAGTACTTC
>TRBJ2-1|TRBV4-1|-|TRBD1
CASSHRDRSFSYNEQFF
TGCGCCAGCAGCCACAGGGACAGGAGTTTTTCCTACAATGAGCAGTTCTTC
>TRBJ1-1|TRBV7-2|-|-
CASSLVDTEAFF
TGTGCCAGCAGCTTAGTTGACACTGAAGCTTTCTTT
>TRBJ1-5|TRBV2|-|-
CASSELYSNQPQHF
TGTGCCAGCAGTGAACTATATAGCAATCAGCCCCAGCATTTT
>TRBJ2-7|TRBV28|-|-
CASSLIPDPTYEQYF
TGTGCCAGCAGTTTGATACCGGACCCAACCTACGAGCAGTACTTC
>TRBJ2-3|TRBV28|-|TRBD2
CASSPSGRAGTDTQYF
TGTGCCAGCAGCCCTAGCGGGAGGGCCGGCACAGATACGCAGTATTTT
>TRBJ1-1|TRBV6-7|-|TRBD1
CASSQPAHMTGVTEAFF
TGTGCCAGCAGTCAACCGGCTCATATGACAGGGGTGACTGAAGCTTTCTTT
>TRBJ2-7|TRBV9|-|TRBD2
CASSVDPTSGSFGEQYF
TGTGCCAGCAGCGTAGACCCGACTAGCGGGAGTTTCGGCGAGCAGTACTTC
>TRBJ1-1|TRBV6-6|-|-
CASSYPGGASPEAFF
TGTGCCAGCAGTTATCCCGGGGGCGCTTCGCCTGAAGCTTTCTTT
>TRBJ2-6|TRBV19|-|-
CASSQLANVLTF
TGTGCCAGTAGCCAACTGGCCAACGTCCTGACTTTC
>TRBJ1-1|TRBV7-8|-|-
CASSLTENTEAFF
TGTGCCAGCAGCTTGACGGAAAACACTGAAGCTTTCTTT
>TRBJ2-2|TRBV7-9|-|TRBD1
CASSGEPTGGAEKLFF
TGTGCCAGCAGCGGAGAGCCGACAGGGGGCGCCGAGAAGCTGTTTTTT
>TRBJ2-1|TRBV10-1|-|TRBD2
CASSEGLLAGANEQFF
TGCGCCAGCAGTGAGGGTTTACTAGCGGGAGCAAATGAGCAGTTCTTC
>TRBJ2-1|TRBV7-8|-|TRBD2
CAIWGGNEQFF
TGTGCCATTTGGGGGGGCAATGAGCAGTTCTTC
>TRBJ2-3|TRBV5-1|-|TRBD1
CASSSIDRDLTDTQYF
TGCGCCAGCAGCTCGATCGACAGGGATTTAACAGATACGCAGTATTTT